These 7 T cell receptor beta chains originate from one sample sequenced in a study of blood T cell repertoires in COVID-19 (dated by TCRdb to the early 2020s). Libraries were made using the immunoSEQ multiplex PCR assay. In TCRdb, the immuneACCESS table is reduced to in-frame sequences with V and J assigned. These tables do not hold every clone; where another copy was compared, an unresolved V gene accounts for under half, and the others remain unexplained. The sample table lists about 370,000 clones, 85% to 90% of them with a count of one. Of the sample, about 1% falls within the top ten clones. The source material was PBMCs or T cells enriched from blood (not recorded which). The receptors stem from a young man who had recovered from COVID-19.

This CDR3 reads CATSGLEGEGDGYTF. The CDR3 DNA is TGTGCCACCAGTGGGCTCGAAGGGGAAGGGGATGGCTACACCTTC. The rearrangement links TRBV24-1 to TRBJ1-2, with D tentatively TRBD1 (5 bases). The CDR3 consists of 15 residues. V was clipped by 5 bases and J by 6 bases, with 18 bases between them. Germline loops: CDR1 KGHDR, CDR2 SFDVKD.

The table lists this clone with a count of one. The chain has TRBV27 and TRBJ1-2, with D tentatively TRBD1 (6 bases). CDR3 length equals 18 residues. The V end lost 6 bases, the J end lost 4 bases, and 27 bases lay between the germline ends. Germline V gene sequence: CDR1 MNHEY, CDR2 SMNVEV (reference sequence). CDR3 nucleotide sequence: TGTGCCAGCAGAAAATATGGCCGGTACGGACAGAGCCCCTATGGCTACACCTTC. The encoded protein is CASRKYGRYGQSPYGYTF.

The chain joins TRBV28 to TRBJ2-3, with a possible D match to TRBD1 (8 bases). Germline CDR1 and CDR2: MDHEN and SYDVKM. The CDR3 contains 13 residues. Trimming took off 8 bases at V and 5 bases at J, with 14 bases between the two ends. CDR3 coding DNA: TGTGCCAGCGGACAGGGAGGGAAAGATACGCAGTATTTT. Translation gives CASGQGGKDTQYF.

The chain links TRBV5-1 to TRBJ2-7; no firm D call. V lost 0 bases to trimming and J lost 0 bases, with 7 bases between them. CDR1 is SGHRS and CDR2 is YFSETQ in the germline V gene. This CDR3 region has 14 residues. The CDR3 sequence is CASSLEASSYEQYF. The CDR3 region has the DNA TGCGCCAGCAGCTTGGAAGCGAGCTCCTACGAGCAGTACTTC.

This clone was detected only once. The chain carries TRBV6-5 and TRBJ2-7, with TRBD2 matching over 10 bases. The CDR3 covers 13 residues. CDR1 and CDR2 (germline): MNHEY, SVGAGI. J lost 2 bases, V lost 8 bases, and 3 bases had no gene match. The CDR3 DNA reads TGTGCCAGCCAGCTAGCGGGAGCCTACGAGCAGTACTTC. This translates into CASQLAGAYEQYF.

Of note for this clone: An end of the junction does not agree with germline; a read error may underlie this. The V call is TRBV9, the J call TRBJ2-7; TRBD2 aligns across 7 bases. Germline V gene lookup returns CDR1 SGDLS and CDR2 YYNGEE. There are 15 residues in the CDR3. CDR3 coding DNA: TGTGCCAGCAGCGTAGATGGGGGGGAGGCCTACGTGCAGTACTTC. Its translation: CASSVDGGEAYVQYF.

The chain combines TRBV3-1 (or the pseudogene TRBV3-2) with TRBJ2-2; 11 bases align to TRBD1. Trimming at V came to 3 bases and at J to 7 bases, leaving 1 base not matched to a gene. Germline values: CDR1 LGHDT, CDR2 YNNKEL (reference sequence). CDR3 length: 14 residues. Here the CDR3 DNA reads TGTGCCAGCAGCCAGGGGACAGGGGGCGGGGAGCTGTTTTTT. This codes for CASSQGTGGGELFF.